Listed below are T cell receptor beta chains from one sample, sequenced in a study of CD4 T cells in relation to SARS-CoV-2 and coronaviruses. Repertoires were generated with immunoSEQ multiplex PCR, while TCRdb's copy carries only in-frame clones and drops some. The sample carries 15,000 to 20,000 clones, approximately 80% recorded once. The antigens for these receptors are not known. The sample was CD4+ T cells from PBMCs, cultured in vitro. The receptors were sampled from a human donor in good health. Both conserved end residues are part of each CDR3. D genes are given only for firm matches. Where a row states a size, it is once, few, many or the class of an expanded clone; other rows omit it.

D	V	J	size	CDR3	DNA
.	TRBV7-6	TRBJ2-5	.	CASNPSGLETQYF	TGTGCCAGCAACCCGTCAGGGTTGGAGACCCAGTACTTC
.	TRBV6-2/TRBV6-3	TRBJ2-2	.	CASSPPGQSTGELFF	TGTGCCAGCAGTCCCCCAGGACAGAGCACCGGGGAGCTGTTTTTT
.	TRBV7-6	TRBJ2-3	.	CASSLDEGKDTQYF	TGTGCCAGCAGCTTAGACGAGGGGAAAGATACGCAGTATTTT
TRBD2	TRBV4-3	TRBJ2-5	.	CASSQYLSGGLETQYF	TGCGCCAGCAGCCAATATCTTAGCGGGGGCCTAGAGACCCAGTACTTC
TRBD2	TRBV4-1	TRBJ2-7	.	CASSQTSGTYEQYF	TGCGCCAGCAGCCAAACTAGCGGAACCTACGAGCAGTACTTC
.	TRBV6-2/TRBV6-3	TRBJ1-2	few	CASSLVTSQYGYTF	TGTGCCAGCAGTTTGGTTACATCCCAGTATGGCTACACCTTC
.	TRBV11-2	TRBJ2-3	.	CASSLRTADTQYF	TGTGCCAGCAGCCTAAGAACAGCAGATACGCAGTATTTT
.	TRBV12-3/TRBV12-4	TRBJ2-2	.	CASTINTGELFF	TGTGCCAGCACCATCAACACCGGGGAGCTGTTTTTT
.	TRBV5-8	TRBJ2-3	once	CASSLFRDTQYF	TGTGCCAGCAGCTTGTTTCGTGATACGCAGTATTTT
.	TRBV7-9	TRBJ1-5	.	CASSLTSEQPQHF	TGTGCCAGCAGCTTAACGTCCGAACAGCCCCAGCATTTT
.	TRBV20-1	TRBJ2-4	.	CSATLKNIQYF	TGCAGTGCCACCCTAAAAAACATTCAGTACTTC
TRBD1	TRBV19	TRBJ2-7	.	CASSMGTASYEQYF	TGTGCCAGTAGTATGGGGACAGCCTCCTACGAGCAGTACTTC
TRBD1	TRBV25-1	TRBJ1-6	.	CASTQGDRGRDSPLHF	TGTGCCAGCACCCAGGGGGACAGAGGTCGGGATTCACCCCTCCACTTT
TRBD1	TRBV3-1/TRBV3-2	TRBJ1-4	.	CASSQFSGTGREKLFF	TGTGCCAGCAGCCAATTCTCCGGGACAGGGAGAGAAAAACTGTTTTTT